This is a list of T cell receptor beta chains from one sample in a study of T cell changes during pregnancy in multiple sclerosis. The method was immunoSEQ multiplex PCR; TCRdb's version includes in-frame clones alone and lacks a portion of them. The repertoire holds more than 15,000 clones, with roughly nine tenths as singletons. This sample comprised CD8+ T cells from peripheral blood mononuclear cells, obtained in the second trimester of pregnancy. These receptor sequences come from a female donor in good health, enrolled as a control in a pregnancy study. CDR3s leave out the opening cysteine and the closing phenylalanine or tryptophan. The listing skips clone size in some rows; elsewhere it reads once, few, many or a size class.

J | size | V | CDR3
TRBJ1-2 | . | TRBV29-1 | SVDQGGRYGYT
TRBJ2-1 | . | TRBV27 | ASSLMQGPNEQF
TRBJ2-1 | . | TRBV6-5 | ASSYRGLAHYNEQF
TRBJ1-5 | . | TRBV4-1 | ASSQSQGARQPQH
TRBJ2-5 | . | TRBV30 | AWSDTRTSGDGTQY
TRBJ1-3 | . | TRBV5-1 | ASSYDRGSLGNTIY
TRBJ2-3 | once | TRBV5-4 | ASSALAASTDTQY
TRBJ1-2 | . | TRBV5-1 | ASSWGDRDGYGYT
TRBJ2-1 | . | TRBV5-6 | ASRGPSGGWNEQF
TRBJ2-7 | . | TRBV18 | ASSPPGLAGFDEQY
TRBJ2-5 | . | TRBV7-3 | ASSLIGTGGETQY
TRBJ2-7 | . | TRBV9 | ASSVASGGGSEQY
TRBJ2-3 | . | TRBV2 | ASRGEQSRDTQY
TRBJ2-1 | . | TRBV5-4 | ASSPERGGSYNEQF
TRBJ1-2 | . | TRBV6-1 | ASRLQWGGLDGYT
TRBJ1-5 | . | TRBV6-7 | ARIQGFYSNQPQH
TRBJ2-3 | . | TRBV6-4 | ASSDGAGSVNTQY
TRBJ2-1 | . | TRBV27 | ASSPAPVRGTFSYNEQF
TRBJ2-1 | . | TRBV6-1 | ASSPPGRNEQF
TRBJ2-7 | . | TRBV28 | ASSPSLTGTSGRAYEQY
TRBJ1-2 | . | TRBV9 | ASRSMAYGYT
TRBJ2-3 | . | TRBV5-8 | ASSDYSGGATDTQY
TRBJ2-3 | few | TRBV6-4 | ASSDGTSGGASDTQY
TRBJ1-2 | . | TRBV21-1 | ASSKRTLEGYT
TRBJ2-1 | . | TRBV28 | ASTPYREDEQF
TRBJ2-1 | . | TRBV13 | ASSLEQGQGIEQF
TRBJ2-1 | medium-sized | TRBV2 | ASSADSSSNEQF
TRBJ1-6 | . | TRBV10-2 | ASSSGKGGHSYNSPLH
TRBJ2-1 | once | TRBV4-2 | ASSQLAGGEGNEQF
TRBJ2-7 | . | TRBV27 | ASSLSSGRSFNLYEQY
TRBJ1-1 | . | TRBV23-1 | ASSQLRGVRTEAF
TRBJ2-5 | once | TRBV27 | ASSLMAGMEETQY
TRBJ2-3 | . | TRBV9 | ASSVGGLAGGLVTDTQY
TRBJ2-3 | . | TRBV1 | TSSQGRRGATDTQY
TRBJ2-7 | . | TRBV19 | ASSIFRGESYEQY
TRBJ2-1 | . | TRBV6-4 | ASSDASEGHNEQF
TRBJ2-3 | . | TRBV19 | ASTRGLGDTQY
TRBJ2-7 | . | TRBV27 | ASSVDFRGSYEQY
TRBJ1-1 | . | TRBV5-6 | ASSSTGVVAF
TRBJ2-7 | . | TRBV27 | ASSFRLAGHSYEQY
TRBJ2-3 | . | TRBV6-4 | ASSDGEREADTQY
TRBJ2-3 | . | TRBV10-1 | ASSDGSGHTDTQY
TRBJ2-1 | . | TRBV7-6 | ASSLGGVTFYNEQF
TRBJ2-7 | . | TRBV2 | ASRWIAGGASEQY
TRBJ1-3 | . | TRBV5-5 | ASSLDRGDTIY
TRBJ2-2 | . | TRBV5-5 | ASSGRDKNTGELF
TRBJ2-5 | . | TRBV11-1 | ASSLGTSEAETQY
TRBJ1-2 | . | TRBV27 | ASSPGSGYGYT